A selection of T cell receptor beta chains follows, all from one sample in a study of cytomegalovirus exposure and HLA in healthy donors. TCRdb keeps only in-frame clones here, not all; method: immunoSEQ multiplex PCR. The sample lists tens of thousands of clones; 85% to 95% were seen once. The sequenced sample was PBMCs. The receptors here all came from a man aged 18 to 30 in good health and CMV-seronegative. Both conserved end residues are part of each CDR3. The D gene is left open where the match is weak. Not all rows give a size; the values are once, few, many and, for expanded clones, a class.

J gene: TRBJ1-6; V gene: TRBV11-2; clone size: once; CDR3 length: 17; D gene: .; CDR3 protein: CASSTLKQSSYNSPLHF; CDR3 DNA: TGTGCCAGCAGTACCCTAAAACAGAGCTCCTATAATTCACCCCTCCACTTT
J gene: TRBJ2-5; V gene: TRBV6-6; clone size: .; CDR3 length: 15; D gene: TRBD2; CDR3 protein: CASSRGLAGQETQYF; CDR3 DNA: TGTGCCAGCAGTCGGGGACTAGCGGGGCAAGAGACCCAGTACTTC
J gene: TRBJ1-5; V gene: TRBV7-2; clone size: .; CDR3 length: 16; D gene: .; CDR3 protein: CASSLGTATSPWPQHF; CDR3 DNA: TGTGCCAGCAGCTTAGGGACAGCGACCTCACCATGGCCCCAGCATTTT
J gene: TRBJ1-2; V gene: TRBV11-3; clone size: .; CDR3 length: 14; D gene: .; CDR3 protein: CASSSRQTFYGYTF; CDR3 DNA: TGTGCCAGCAGCTCGCGACAGACCTTCTATGGCTACACCTTC
J gene: TRBJ1-2; V gene: TRBV7-9; clone size: .; CDR3 length: 11; D gene: .; CDR3 protein: CASSLRGDYTF; CDR3 DNA: TGTGCCAGCAGCCTACGGGGAGACTACACCTTC
J gene: TRBJ2-4; V gene: TRBV11-2; clone size: .; CDR3 length: 17; D gene: TRBD2; CDR3 protein: CASRKPGLGTLGDIQYF; CDR3 DNA: TGTGCCAGCAGAAAACCGGGACTAGGTACCCTTGGGGACATTCAGTACTTC
J gene: TRBJ2-1; V gene: TRBV14; clone size: .; CDR3 length: 15; D gene: .; CDR3 protein: CASSQGDMTLNEQFF; CDR3 DNA: TGTGCCAGCAGCCAAGGAGACATGACCCTCAATGAGCAGTTCTTC
J gene: TRBJ2-5; V gene: TRBV2; clone size: .; CDR3 length: 15; D gene: TRBD1; CDR3 protein: CASSERSGGRETQYF; CDR3 DNA: TGTGCCAGCAGTGAGAGGTCAGGGGGACGAGAGACCCAGTACTTC
J gene: TRBJ2-1; V gene: TRBV6-5; clone size: .; CDR3 length: 15; D gene: TRBD1; CDR3 protein: CASSRTGDPYNEQFF; CDR3 DNA: TGTGCCAGCAGCCGGACAGGGGATCCCTACAATGAGCAGTTCTTC
J gene: TRBJ2-7; V gene: TRBV4-3; clone size: .; CDR3 length: 13; D gene: .; CDR3 protein: CASSHVSGYEQYF; CDR3 DNA: TGCGCCAGCAGCCATGTTTCGGGGTACGAGCAGTACTTC
J gene: TRBJ1-2; V gene: TRBV19; clone size: .; CDR3 length: 14; D gene: TRBD1; CDR3 protein: CASSIGQVTYGYTF; CDR3 DNA: TGTGCCAGTAGTATCGGACAGGTAACCTATGGCTACACCTTC
J gene: TRBJ2-3; V gene: TRBV9; clone size: .; CDR3 length: 15; D gene: TRBD2; CDR3 protein: CASSPSGGKTDTQYF; CDR3 DNA: TGTGCCAGCAGCCCTAGCGGGGGGAAAACAGATACGCAGTATTTT
J gene: TRBJ2-1; V gene: TRBV19; clone size: .; CDR3 length: 15; D gene: .; CDR3 protein: CASSIDADWDNEQFF; CDR3 DNA: TGTGCCAGTAGTATAGATGCAGACTGGGACAATGAGCAGTTCTTC
J gene: TRBJ1-2; V gene: TRBV5-1; clone size: .; CDR3 length: 14; D gene: TRBD1; CDR3 protein: CASSPSGTGGGYTF; CDR3 DNA: TGCGCCAGCAGCCCCAGCGGGACAGGGGGCGGCTACACCTTC
J gene: TRBJ2-6; V gene: TRBV15; clone size: .; CDR3 length: 17; D gene: TRBD1; CDR3 protein: CATGAGTGVSGANVLTF; CDR3 DNA: TGTGCCACAGGGGCGGGGACAGGGGTCTCTGGGGCCAACGTCCTGACTTTC
J gene: TRBJ1-1; V gene: TRBV6-5; clone size: .; CDR3 length: 16; D gene: .; CDR3 protein: CASSYRPTGASTEAFF; CDR3 DNA: TGTGCCAGCAGTTACCGCCCGACAGGCGCGAGCACTGAAGCTTTCTTT
J gene: TRBJ2-3; V gene: TRBV5-1; clone size: .; CDR3 length: 12; D gene: TRBD2; CDR3 protein: CASSFSGITQYF; CDR3 DNA: TGCGCCAGCAGCTTTAGCGGGATCACGCAGTATTTT